This T cell receptor beta chain originates from a study of blood T cell repertoires in COVID-19 (dated by TCRdb to 2020 to 2021). A note on the overall study: Collaborator samples came from the United States, Italy and Spain and covered acute and convalescent phases of COVID-19. The prospective study material was composed of cDNA or gDNA derived from T cells, B-cell-depleted T cells, or PBMCs. Subjects who had been exposed to COVID-19, were actively infected with it, or had recovered from it provided the deeply sampled blood TCRbeta repertoires that made up the dataset. A freely available public database, intended as a resource for researchers studying the immune response to SARS-CoV-2, is where the repertoires were released. The samples were drawn from two sources: the first 160 participants of the ongoing ImmuneRACE study, and 1,000 to 1,500 subjects contributed by 6 global collaborators. Nearly every sample came with metadata listing a de-identified subject ID, COVID-19 status, age in years and sex. Where available, HLA class I and class II types were obtained from metadata supplied by the sample provider rather than from assay-based typing. What the work shows at the level of the full study, not this receptor alone: Clinical and demographic metadata were provided uncurated, with the amount varying by source and participant.

TCRbeta CDR3 regions were amplified from genomic DNA using the immunoSEQ Assay, a bias-controlled multiplex PCR. As for how the authors treated the data: Within the assay, amplification of reference gene primers was used to estimate how many nucleated cells each sample contained. To quantify the absolute abundance of each unique TCRbeta CDR3 rearrangement, sequence reads were collapsed and filtered. For each sample, productive Simpson clonality was calculated as the square root of Simpson's diversity index over productive rearrangements. Not all clones reach the TCRdb copy of this immuneACCESS table, which keeps in-frame sequences only. Checked studies attribute under half of the gap to unresolved V genes and leave the rest unexplained. V, J and clone size reflect that table, while D and trimming were determined from the DNA. In all, the sample holds under 65,000 clones, and 70% to 75% of those were seen once. Roughly 14% of the sample rests with the top ten.

Whole blood was collected in K2EDTA tubes by collaborating institutions according to the institutions' own protocols. For TCRbeta analysis, collaborator samples were shipped as frozen whole blood, as isolated PBMCs, or as DNA extracted from either sample type. Regarding this clone: Its antigen is still unknown. No base quality information exists; no much larger clone differs at one position.

Trimming removed 4 bases from V and 5 bases from J; the gene matches leave 16 bases unexplained. The CDR3, cysteine through phenylalanine, is 18 amino acids long. The entry retains the CDR3 DNA only, 54 bases that are in frame from base 1. The CDR1 and CDR2 encoded by the germline V gene are SGDLS and YYNGEE. The source is a woman aged 70-85 years with acute or convalescent COVID-19. The sequencing input was peripheral blood. The chain links TRBV9 with TRBJ2-3; 10 bases in the middle match TRBD2. The nucleotides read TGTGCCAGCAGCCATAGGGCTCAAATAGCGGGGGGTGGAGATACGCAGTATTTT. Its coded protein is CASSHRAQIAGGGDTQYF.